This T cell receptor beta chain was identified in a study of cytomegalovirus exposure and HLA in healthy donors. Study-level results: A later analysis by the authors found several of the most significant clusters apparently linked to common viral pathogens. As was reported, the HLA-A and HLA-B alleles of most subjects were accurately predicted from TCR beta sequences. Serostatus for CMV was the only available immune exposure information.

This CDR3 contains 14 residues. V lost 7 bases and J 8 bases, leaving 17 bases between the germline ends. Germline V gene sequence: CDR1 LNHDA, CDR2 SQIVND (reference sequence). In the PCR, 60 Vbeta and 13 Jbeta primers were used. Measured with immunoSEQ multiplex PCR; TCRdb has only the in-frame clones, and not every one. The repertoire holds around 85,000 clones, with more than 70% as singletons. Comments on this clone: Its cognate antigen is unknown. Other DNA sequences within the sample encode an identical CDR3.

V gene TRBV19 combines with J gene TRBJ1-4; possibly TRBD1 for D (6 bases). The TCR originated in a man aged 55 to 70 in good health and CMV-seronegative. The specimen was PBMCs. In nucleotides, the CDR3 is TGTGCCAGTACTCCCATGGACAGAGACGAAAAACTGTTTTTT. Translation: CASTPMDRDEKLFF. The complete variable domain, with remaining parts taken from reference TRBV19 and TRBJ1-4, reads DGGITQSPKYLFRKEGQNVTLSCEQNLNHDAMYWYRQDPGQGLRLIYYSQIVNDFQKGDIAEGYSVSREKKESFPLTVTSAQKNPTAFYLCASTPMDRDEKLFFGSGTQLSVL.